These T cell receptor beta chains were read from a single sample in a study of human T cells and chemical hapten exposure. TCRdb reprocessed the 5' RACE reads via MiXCR and lists one record per CDR3 protein. The data show about 120,000 distinct CDR3 sequences, with 15% to 20% seen just once and roughly 2.8% held by the top ten. Receptors originate from a human donor in good health. CDR3s include the opening cysteine and the closing phenylalanine or tryptophan. Fields, in order: D gene, V gene, J gene, clone size, CDR3 DNA, CDR3 protein. A D gene is named only where the DNA matches it firmly. Clone size, where shown, is once, few, many, or a class for clones that have expanded.

>.|TRBV7-4|TRBJ1-5|.
TGTGCCAGCACCCCCTATCAGCCCCAGCATTTT
CASTPYQPQHF
>TRBD1|TRBV20-1|TRBJ1-1|few
TGCAGTGCTACGGACAGGTACACTGAAGCTTTCTTT
CSATDRYTEAFF
>.|TRBV20-1|TRBJ1-4|.
TGCAGTGCTAGAGTTCGGAGCAGTGTCGAGGAAAAACTGTTTTTT
CSARVRSSVEEKLFF
>.|TRBV3-1|TRBJ1-6|few
TGTGCCAGCAGCCAAGCAGCTTCACCCCTCCACTTT
CASSQAASPLHF
>.|TRBV2|TRBJ2-7|few
TGTGCCAGCAGTGAGAGGCACTACGAGCAGTACTTC
CASSERHYEQYF
>TRBD2|TRBV2|TRBJ2-7|.
TGTGCCAGCAGAACGGGACTAGCGGGAGTTCCCTCCTACGAGCAGTACTTC
CASRTGLAGVPSYEQYF
>.|TRBV6-1|TRBJ2-7|.
TGTGCCAGCAGTGAGGCCCGATGGACCGTCGCGATTTCCTACGAGCAGTACTTC
CASSEARWTVAISYEQYF
>TRBD1|TRBV6-5|TRBJ2-7|.
TGTGCCAGCAGTGCCCGCCGGGACAGGGGTTACGAGCAGTACTTC
CASSARRDRGYEQYF
>TRBD1|TRBV6-5|TRBJ2-7|.
TGTGCCAGCAGTTACGGGACAGCCCAGTACTTC
CASSYGTAQYF
>.|TRBV6-5|TRBJ2-5|.
TGTGCCAGCAGTTACTCCCCGTCCTCATCAGAGACCCAGTACTTC
CASSYSPSSSETQYF
>.|TRBV24-1|TRBJ1-2|.
TGTGCCACCAGTGATTCGCCCGGGGCCGGGCTTAATCAGGACCTTAAACTCTATGGCTACACCTTC
CATSDSPGAGLNQDLKLYGYTF
>TRBD2|TRBV9|TRBJ2-1|.
TGTGCCAGCAGCGTAGGAGAGCGTGCGGGAGTGTACAATGAGCAGTTCTTC
CASSVGERAGVYNEQFF
>.|TRBV12-3/TRBV12-4|TRBJ1-5|.
TGTGCCAGCAACCTCAGGGGCGGCAATCAGCCCCAGCATTTT
CASNLRGGNQPQHF
>.|TRBV19|TRBJ1-2|.
TGTGCCATTAGTATCCGTGGACCCGGGAACTATGGCTACACCTTC
CAISIRGPGNYGYTF
>.|TRBV28|TRBJ2-7|.
TGTGCCAGCAGTTTATCCCGCCGCGGGCAGTACTTC
CASSLSRRGQYF
>TRBD2|TRBV30|TRBJ2-7|few
TGTGCCTGGAGTGAGGGACTAGGTGCGGAGCAGTACTTC
CAWSEGLGAEQYF
>TRBD1|TRBV29-1|TRBJ1-2|.
TGCAGCGTTGTTGCCGGGACAGTGTTTAACTATGGCTACACCTTC
CSVVAGTVFNYGYTF
>.|TRBV5-1|TRBJ2-2|.
TGCGCCAGCAGCCCGGACGGGGGGCGGACCGGGGAGCTGTTTTTT
CASSPDGGRTGELFF
>TRBD1|TRBV4-2|TRBJ2-3|few
TGTGCCAGCAGCCCCGGGACAGCTCATGTAGATACGCAGTATTTT
CASSPGTAHVDTQYF
>TRBD1|TRBV25-1|TRBJ2-7|.
TGTGCCAGCAGTGAGCCCGGGACAGGGACTTACGAGCAGTACTTC
CASSEPGTGTYEQYF
>TRBD1|TRBV7-6|TRBJ2-7|few
TGTGCCAGCAGCGCCGTGACCCGGACAGGGGAGCAGTACTTC
CASSAVTRTGEQYF
>.|TRBV13|TRBJ2-3|.
TGTGCCAGCAGCTTTGGACTGTCCACAGATACGCAGTATTTT
CASSFGLSTDTQYF
>.|TRBV28|TRBJ2-7|.
TGTGCCAGCCGCCTGTCGGGACACCTATACGAGCAGTACTTC
CASRLSGHLYEQYF
>TRBD1|TRBV5-1|TRBJ1-4|few
TGCGCCAGCAGCCGGACAGGGGGGAATGAAAAACTGTTTTTT
CASSRTGGNEKLFF